A single sample gave rise to the 9 T cell receptor beta chains below, sequenced in a study of tumor-infiltrating lymphocytes in primary liver carcinoma. Starting from around 500 ng of total RNA, TCR beta cDNA was produced with a primer in the constant region. Each TCR beta library was derived from three nested multiplex PCR rounds that employed slightly modified ARM-PCR. TRBV1-TRBV30 forward primers paired with a C-beta reverse primer drove the first two PCR rounds, about 10 cycles each. From the multiplex PCR reads, TCRdb called clonotypes with MiXCR, one entry per CDR3 protein. This table holds more than 50,000 distinct CDR3 sequences, roughly 77% found once. Each 20-30 mg portion of unsorted bulk tissue served as the source for co-extraction of RNA and DNA. Sequences were obtained from liver tumor tissue from sampling region 2. Sample subset: tumor region T2, inferior pole. Source of these receptors: a man aged 40-49 years with primary liver carcinoma and hepatitis B virus infection.

This clonotype was counted once. The junction differs from germline at one of its ends, possibly a read error. The V and J genes are TRBV6-1 and TRBJ2-5, with TRBD2 identical over 8 bases. The CDR3 length is 14 residues. Germline loops: CDR1 MNHNS, CDR2 SASEGT. For the CDR3, the DNA is TGTGTCAGCGAGGTTAGCGGGACCCAAGAGATCCAGTACTTC. Translation: CVSEVSGTQEIQYF.

As to this clonotype: The junction differs from germline at one of its ends, possibly a read error. V gene TRBV4-1 combines with J gene TRBJ2-3; 7 bases are shared with TRBD2. CDR1 is MGHRA, CDR2 YSYEKL, per germline. The CDR3 has 15 amino acids. The chain's CDR3 is CVSGQEPSGADTQYF. The CDR3 DNA follows: TGCGTCAGCGGACAAGAGCCTAGCGGCGCAGATACGCAGTATTTT.

In its sample, this clonotype was seen once. At one of its ends the junction is not consistent with the germline gene, which may arise from a read error. The chain employs TRBV11-2 and TRBJ2-3; 10 positions agree with TRBD2. The CDR3 totals 16 residues. Germline CDR1 is SGHAT and CDR2 is FQNNGV. CDR3 region: CACSLEGLAWTDTQYF. The DNA of the CDR3 is TGTGCCTGCAGCCTAGAGGGACTAGCGTGGACAGATACACAGTATTTT.

With regard to this clonotype: One end of the junction does not line up with germline, which may come from a read error. The chain recombines TRBV4-1 with TRBJ2-2; TRBD1 is a possible D gene (5 bases). This CDR3 is 14 amino acids long. Germline CDR1 is MGHRA and CDR2 is YSYEKL. The CDR3 nucleotides read TGCGCTAGCAGCCAAGCTCTGGACACTGGGGAGCTGTTTTTT. It yields the protein CASSQALDTGELFF.

As concerns this clonotype: A junction end diverges from the germline sequence, so it may reflect a read error. The V call is TRBV5-5, the J call TRBJ2-5; D may be TRBD1 (7 bases). Per germline, CDR1 SGHKS and CDR2 YYEKEE (reference sequence). The CDR3 covers 15 residues. The CDR3 sequence is CAIRGADWEQETQHF. CDR3 bases: TGTGCCATCAGGGGGGCGGACTGGGAACAAGAGACCCAGCACTTC.

As regards this clonotype: At one end, the junction sequence differs from germline, possibly due to a read error. The chain has TRBV12-3 or TRBV12-4 and TRBJ2-3, with D possibly being TRBD2 (6 bases). The CDR3 is 15 amino acids. The CDR3 DNA reads TGTGCCAGCATCTTGAATAGCGGTGGGGCAGATACGCAATATTTT. Translated, it gives CASILNSGGADTQYF.

On this clonotype: The germline gene is not matched at one end of the junction; a read error may be the cause. J is TRBJ2-1 and V is TRBV11-2, with unresolved D. CDR3 size: 14 residues. The germline CDR1 and CDR2 sequences are SGHAT and FQNNGV. DNA of the CDR3: TGCGCCAGTAGTTCAGTGGGCCCTGGGAATGAGCAGTTCTTC. Its translation is CASSSVGPGNEQFF.

The count of this clonotype is one. The V and J genes are TRBV2 and TRBJ2-2; perhaps D is TRBD1 or TRBD2 (5 bases each). V was cut by 0 bases and J by 15 bases, with 26 bases left in between. This CDR3 is 17 amino acids long. The germline V gene encodes CDR1 SNHLY and CDR2 FYNNEI. CDR3 region: CASSEAGVRSGTGDLFF. In nucleotides, the CDR3 is TGTGCCAGCAGTGAAGCAGGGGTCCGATCTGGCACCGGGGATTTGTTTTTT.

The CDR3: CASSLAPQRGYYEQYF. CDR3 nucleotides: TGTGCCAGCAGCTTAGCCCCCCAGCGGGGCTACTACGAGCAGTACTTC. The rearrangement uses TRBV11-2 and TRBJ2-7; the match to TRBD2 covers 7 bases. This CDR3 spans 16 amino acids. Trimming removed 1 base from V and 3 bases from J; junction bases left unmatched: 9. CDR1 is SGHAT, CDR2 FQNNGV, per germline.